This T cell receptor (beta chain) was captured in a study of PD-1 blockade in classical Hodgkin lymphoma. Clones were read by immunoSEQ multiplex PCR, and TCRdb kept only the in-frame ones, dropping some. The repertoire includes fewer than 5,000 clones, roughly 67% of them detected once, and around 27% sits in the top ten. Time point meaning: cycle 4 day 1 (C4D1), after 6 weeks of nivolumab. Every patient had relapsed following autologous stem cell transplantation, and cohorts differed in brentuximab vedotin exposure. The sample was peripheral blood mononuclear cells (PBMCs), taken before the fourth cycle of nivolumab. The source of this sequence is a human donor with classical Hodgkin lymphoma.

DNA for the CDR3: TGCAGTCGCGACAGGGTCTGGGGCTACACCTTC. Encoded protein: CSRDRVWGYTF. The rearrangement links TRBV20-1 to TRBJ1-2; 7 bases agree with TRBD1. With 8 bases clipped from V and 8 bases from J, the junction kept 8 bases outside the gene matches. The CDR3 extends over 11 amino acids. Germline loops: CDR1 DFQATT, CDR2 SNEGSKA (reference sequence).